This TCR beta chain was sequenced for a study of blood T cell repertoires in COVID-19. At the level of the study: Acute and convalescent COVID-19 specimens originated in the United States, Italy and Spain. From T cells, B-cell-depleted T cells, or PBMCs came the material, which was cDNA or gDNA.

Unmatched junction bases numbered 8, after V lost 0 bases and J lost 8 bases. The germline gives CDR1 ENHRY, CDR2 SYGVKD. The CDR3 runs 16 residues. Per the original data handling: Scientists estimated how many nucleated cells there were by amplifying reference gene primers. The data were produced by immunoSEQ multiplex PCR, yet TCRdb's version contains in-frame clones alone and is incomplete. The DNA was the basis for D and trimming; V, J and clone size are from that table. Of some 140,000 clones in the sample, around 85% are singletons; the top ten hold about 17%. The specimen was peripheral blood. The TCR was taken from an elderly woman with acute or convalescent COVID-19. The chain employs TRBV10-3 and TRBJ1-4, with 8 bases that match TRBD1. CDR3: CAISESAGGSGEKLFF. In DNA, the CDR3 is TGTGCCATCAGTGAGTCGGCAGGGGGCTCGGGCGAAAAACTGTTTTTT.